A selection of T cell receptor beta chains follows, all from one sample in a study of shared clonotypes between healthy human individuals. The data were produced by immunoSEQ multiplex PCR, yet TCRdb's version contains in-frame clones alone and is incomplete. This table has some 92,000 clones, over 40% appearing once. The sample taken for sequencing was PBMCs. Every receptor here comes from a woman aged 40-49 years in good health. Some clones in this sample may be carry-over from other donors' samples. The CDR3 runs from the conserved cysteine through the conserved F or W. D genes are given only for firm matches. The size of a clone is reported for some rows only, either as once, few or many, or as a class for expanded clones.

abundance: many; v_gene: TRBV10-3; d_gene: .; j_gene: TRBJ2-3; CDR3nt: TGTGCCACGGCGGTCAACCTTACTACAGATACGCAGTATTTT; CDR3aa: CATAVNLTTDTQYF
abundance: few; v_gene: TRBV7-8; d_gene: .; j_gene: TRBJ1-2; CDR3nt: TGTGCCAGCAGCTTATCCGGCTATGGCTACACCTTC; CDR3aa: CASSLSGYGYTF
abundance: .; v_gene: TRBV4-3; d_gene: .; j_gene: TRBJ2-5; CDR3nt: TGCGCCAGCAGCCAAGATACTGCCTCAGGGCAGTACTTC; CDR3aa: CASSQDTASGQYF
abundance: few; v_gene: TRBV28; d_gene: TRBD2; j_gene: TRBJ2-3; CDR3nt: TGTGCCAGCAGGGGCCCTAGCGGAACTAGCACAGATACGCAGTATTTT; CDR3aa: CASRGPSGTSTDTQYF
abundance: medium-sized; v_gene: TRBV30; d_gene: .; j_gene: TRBJ2-5; CDR3nt: TGTGCCTGGAGTTATAGCGCCCAAGAGACCCAGTACTTC; CDR3aa: CAWSYSAQETQYF
abundance: .; v_gene: TRBV2; d_gene: TRBD2; j_gene: TRBJ2-7; CDR3nt: TGTGCCAGCAGTGATCGCGGGGGGGGCTCGGAGCAGTACTTC; CDR3aa: CASSDRGGGSEQYF
abundance: .; v_gene: TRBV5-6; d_gene: TRBD2; j_gene: TRBJ2-7; CDR3nt: TGTGCCAGCACCGTACGGACTAGCGGGTATTACGAGCAGTACTTC; CDR3aa: CASTVRTSGYYEQYF
abundance: .; v_gene: TRBV25-1; d_gene: .; j_gene: TRBJ1-4; CDR3nt: TGTGCCAGCAGTGGTCGGTCAGGACAGCTGTTTTTT; CDR3aa: CASSGRSGQLFF
abundance: .; v_gene: TRBV30; d_gene: .; j_gene: TRBJ1-4; CDR3nt: TGTGCCTTAATGGCAGGGTCTAATGAAAAACTGTTTTTT; CDR3aa: CALMAGSNEKLFF
abundance: .; v_gene: TRBV9; d_gene: TRBD1; j_gene: TRBJ1-4; CDR3nt: TGTGCCAGCAGCGTAGGGCCAGGGGGAGTTGAAAAACTGTTTTTT; CDR3aa: CASSVGPGGVEKLFF
abundance: few; v_gene: TRBV7-9; d_gene: TRBD2; j_gene: TRBJ2-4; CDR3nt: TGTGCCAGCAGCTTAGCGCTAACTAGCGGGAGCAAAAACATTCAGTACTTC; CDR3aa: CASSLALTSGSKNIQYF
abundance: .; v_gene: TRBV28; d_gene: .; j_gene: TRBJ2-7; CDR3nt: TGTGCCACCCGGGGAGTTCGGGCACCCTACGAGCAGTACTTC; CDR3aa: CATRGVRAPYEQYF
abundance: many; v_gene: TRBV5-1; d_gene: TRBD1; j_gene: TRBJ2-7; CDR3nt: TGCGCCAGCAGCTTGGGACAGGGGGAGACTTATTACTACGAGCAGTACTTC; CDR3aa: CASSLGQGETYYYEQYF
abundance: few; v_gene: TRBV11-2; d_gene: .; j_gene: TRBJ2-7; CDR3nt: TGTGCCAGCAGCTCCCACCCCGGACAGCGACGCTACGAGCAGTACTTC; CDR3aa: CASSSHPGQRRYEQYF
abundance: few; v_gene: TRBV6-5; d_gene: TRBD1; j_gene: TRBJ2-7; CDR3nt: TGTGCCAGCAGTCGTACCGGGACAGAGACCTACGAGCAGTACTTC; CDR3aa: CASSRTGTETYEQYF
abundance: few; v_gene: TRBV7-9; d_gene: TRBD2; j_gene: TRBJ2-7; CDR3nt: TGTGCCAGCAGCAGCCAGTGGACTAGCGGGAGAGGGCAGTACTTC; CDR3aa: CASSSQWTSGRGQYF
abundance: .; v_gene: TRBV27; d_gene: .; j_gene: TRBJ2-7; CDR3nt: TGTGCCAGCAGTCCCAACCCCGTTAGCGTGGCCTACGAGCAGTACTTC; CDR3aa: CASSPNPVSVAYEQYF
abundance: few; v_gene: TRBV6-6; d_gene: .; j_gene: TRBJ2-7; CDR3nt: TGTGCCAGCAGTTACAGGTACGAGCAGTACTTC; CDR3aa: CASSYRYEQYF
abundance: many; v_gene: TRBV6-1; d_gene: .; j_gene: TRBJ1-1; CDR3nt: TGTGCCAGCAGTGAAAAAGGAGACGGGAGCACTGAAGCTTTCTTT; CDR3aa: CASSEKGDGSTEAFF
abundance: .; v_gene: TRBV5-1; d_gene: .; j_gene: TRBJ1-2; CDR3nt: TGCGCCAGCACCTCGGGGACGGGGAACTATGGCTACACCTTC; CDR3aa: CASTSGTGNYGYTF
abundance: many; v_gene: TRBV5-6; d_gene: .; j_gene: TRBJ2-7; CDR3nt: TGTGCCAGCAGCTCTCAAGGGATCTACGAGCAGTACTTC; CDR3aa: CASSSQGIYEQYF
abundance: .; v_gene: TRBV5-1; d_gene: TRBD2; j_gene: TRBJ2-1; CDR3nt: TGCGCCAGCAGCGTCGGGAGGGGCTCCAATGAGCAGTTCTTC; CDR3aa: CASSVGRGSNEQFF
abundance: few; v_gene: TRBV18; d_gene: .; j_gene: TRBJ1-2; CDR3nt: TGTGCCAGCTCACCAGAAGGGAATCGCGGCTACACCTTC; CDR3aa: CASSPEGNRGYTF
abundance: .; v_gene: TRBV10-3; d_gene: TRBD1; j_gene: TRBJ2-1; CDR3nt: TGTGCCATCGGAACCCGGGACAGGGGCCCGTTCTTC; CDR3aa: CAIGTRDRGPFF
abundance: once; v_gene: TRBV6-5; d_gene: TRBD1; j_gene: TRBJ1-5; CDR3nt: TGTGCCAGCAGTACCAGGGGGCGACCCAATCAGCCCCAGCATTTT; CDR3aa: CASSTRGRPNQPQHF
abundance: .; v_gene: TRBV30; d_gene: .; j_gene: TRBJ2-6; CDR3nt: TGTGCCTGGACACGCTCTGGGGCCGACGTCCTGACTTTC; CDR3aa: CAWTRSGADVLTF
abundance: few; v_gene: TRBV5-1; d_gene: TRBD1; j_gene: TRBJ2-7; CDR3nt: TGCGCCAGCAGCAGGGACAGACCCTACGAGCAGTACTTC; CDR3aa: CASSRDRPYEQYF
abundance: .; v_gene: TRBV28; d_gene: .; j_gene: TRBJ2-1; CDR3nt: TGTGCCAGCACGGCCTTGAGCTCCTACAATGAGCAGTTCTTC; CDR3aa: CASTALSSYNEQFF
abundance: few; v_gene: TRBV2; d_gene: .; j_gene: TRBJ1-2; CDR3nt: TGTGCCAGCATTCAAAGGGGGGTCATTTCAAACTATGGCTACACCTTC; CDR3aa: CASIQRGVISNYGYTF
abundance: .; v_gene: TRBV2; d_gene: TRBD2; j_gene: TRBJ2-5; CDR3nt: TGTGCCAGCACCAGACTAGCGGCCCAAGAGACCCAGTACTTC; CDR3aa: CASTRLAAQETQYF
abundance: many; v_gene: TRBV5-6; d_gene: TRBD2; j_gene: TRBJ2-3; CDR3nt: TGTGCCAGCAGTCGGACTAGGTACGGGGCAGATACGCAGTATTTT; CDR3aa: CASSRTRYGADTQYF
abundance: .; v_gene: TRBV29-1; d_gene: .; j_gene: TRBJ2-5; CDR3nt: TGCAGCGTGATCCCCTCGGAGGAAGAGACCCAGTACTTC; CDR3aa: CSVIPSEEETQYF
abundance: .; v_gene: TRBV7-9; d_gene: TRBD1; j_gene: TRBJ1-4; CDR3nt: TGTGCCAGCAGCTTAGGTACAGGGGGTTCAACTAATGAAAAACTGTTTTTT; CDR3aa: CASSLGTGGSTNEKLFF
abundance: .; v_gene: TRBV7-2; d_gene: .; j_gene: TRBJ2-7; CDR3nt: TGTGCCAGCAGCTTACCCCTTTTCCCCTACGAGCAGTACTTC; CDR3aa: CASSLPLFPYEQYF
abundance: .; v_gene: TRBV30; d_gene: .; j_gene: TRBJ1-3; CDR3nt: TGTGCCTGGAGCTCTGGAGACACCATATATTTT; CDR3aa: CAWSSGDTIYF
abundance: once; v_gene: TRBV4-3; d_gene: .; j_gene: TRBJ2-1; CDR3nt: TGCGCCAGCAGCCAAGAAAGTAGCGTAAATGAGCAGTTCTTC; CDR3aa: CASSQESSVNEQFF
abundance: many; v_gene: TRBV7-9; d_gene: .; j_gene: TRBJ2-5; CDR3nt: TGTGCCAGCAGCTCCCTGGGCGTGCAGTACTTC; CDR3aa: CASSSLGVQYF
abundance: .; v_gene: TRBV7-2; d_gene: .; j_gene: TRBJ1-2; CDR3nt: TGTGCCAGCAGTCGCACCCTTTATGGCTACACCTTC; CDR3aa: CASSRTLYGYTF
abundance: few; v_gene: TRBV28; d_gene: .; j_gene: TRBJ2-3; CDR3nt: TGTGCCAGCAGTACACCATACGGGCAGGGAGACACAGATACGCAGTATTTT; CDR3aa: CASSTPYGQGDTDTQYF
abundance: .; v_gene: TRBV9; d_gene: TRBD1; j_gene: TRBJ1-2; CDR3nt: TGTGCCAGCAGCGTAGGGGGACAGGGGGCTACGGGTGGCTACACCTTC; CDR3aa: CASSVGGQGATGGYTF
abundance: few; v_gene: TRBV30; d_gene: TRBD1; j_gene: TRBJ1-2; CDR3nt: TGTGCCTGGAGTCTTAGACAGGGGTTTGGCTACACCTTC; CDR3aa: CAWSLRQGFGYTF
abundance: .; v_gene: TRBV28; d_gene: .; j_gene: TRBJ1-5; CDR3nt: TGTGCCAGCAACACTGGGGTGTGGGGCAATCAGCCCCAGCATTTT; CDR3aa: CASNTGVWGNQPQHF
abundance: .; v_gene: TRBV7-2; d_gene: .; j_gene: TRBJ2-2; CDR3nt: TGTGCCAGCAGCTTATATGTCAGGGCCGGGGAGCTGTTTTTT; CDR3aa: CASSLYVRAGELFF
abundance: once; v_gene: TRBV10-2; d_gene: .; j_gene: TRBJ2-4; CDR3nt: TGCGCCAGCAGTCCGGGATTCGCCAAAAACATTCAGTACTTC; CDR3aa: CASSPGFAKNIQYF
abundance: many; v_gene: TRBV7-9; d_gene: .; j_gene: TRBJ1-5; CDR3nt: TGTGCCAGCAGCGTGAATAGCAATCAGCCCCAGCATTTT; CDR3aa: CASSVNSNQPQHF
abundance: .; v_gene: TRBV14; d_gene: .; j_gene: TRBJ1-2; CDR3nt: TGTGCCAGCAGCCAAGTGGGACCATATGGCTACACCTTC; CDR3aa: CASSQVGPYGYTF
abundance: once; v_gene: TRBV9; d_gene: .; j_gene: TRBJ2-6; CDR3nt: TGTGCCAGCAGCGTACCGGGGCCCCCATCTGGGGCCAACGTCCTGACTTTC; CDR3aa: CASSVPGPPSGANVLTF
abundance: .; v_gene: TRBV29-1; d_gene: TRBD1; j_gene: TRBJ1-1; CDR3nt: TGCAGCGTTGAAGTTCCGCGGCAGGGGGGCACTGAAGCTTTCTTT; CDR3aa: CSVEVPRQGGTEAFF
abundance: few; v_gene: TRBV6-5; d_gene: TRBD1; j_gene: TRBJ1-2; CDR3nt: TGTGCCAGCAGTTACCGGACAGGGTTCTATGGCTACACCTTC; CDR3aa: CASSYRTGFYGYTF
abundance: .; v_gene: TRBV2; d_gene: .; j_gene: TRBJ2-7; CDR3nt: TGTGCCAGCAGGGAGGGACAGATCTCCTACGAGCAGTACTTC; CDR3aa: CASREGQISYEQYF
abundance: once; v_gene: TRBV4-2; d_gene: .; j_gene: TRBJ2-1; CDR3nt: TGTGCCAGCAGCCGCGGGGCGAGCTCCTACAATGAGCAGTTCTTC; CDR3aa: CASSRGASSYNEQFF
abundance: .; v_gene: TRBV10-3; d_gene: TRBD2; j_gene: TRBJ2-1; CDR3nt: TGTGCCATCAGCATAGCGGGACGTCGAAATGAGCAGTTCTTC; CDR3aa: CAISIAGRRNEQFF
abundance: many; v_gene: TRBV28; d_gene: TRBD2; j_gene: TRBJ2-7; CDR3nt: TGTGCCAGCAGTCCCGGACTAGCGGGAGCCGGCTACGAGCAGTACTTC; CDR3aa: CASSPGLAGAGYEQYF